This T cell receptor beta chain was sequenced in a study of low-dose radiotherapy and immunotherapy resistance in tumors. Study summary: Over 26 weeks, cohort 2 got 1 Gy every two weeks, reaching 13 Gy. Aspirin 300 mg, taken orally and daily, was given to patients for four cycles from cycle 1 day 1.

Trimming took off 6 bases at V and 6 bases at J, with 11 bases between the two ends. Germline V gene sequence: CDR1 MNHNY, CDR2 SVGAGI (reference sequence). This CDR3 region has 12 residues. Time point given: after trial treatment. Stated treatment: LDRT plus nivolumab, ipilimumab, low-dose cyclophosphamide and aspirin (RACIN trial). Priming of first-strand cDNA relied on TRAV- and TRBV-specific primers (covering alpha and beta chains). With a constant-region primer and a V-primer adapter, TCRs were subjected to around 18 PCR cycles of amplification. TCRdb ran MiXCR on the reads and lists one entry per CDR3 protein. The sample has 85,000 to 95,000 distinct CDR3 sequences, 20% to 25% seen once.

This receptor was taken from a female donor with ovarian cancer. V gene TRBV6-6 combines with J gene TRBJ1-1, with D unclear. The specimen comprised PBMCs, sampled after low-dose radiotherapy plus immunotherapy. As DNA, the CDR3 is TGTGCCAGCAGGGGTTCCAACCCTGAAGCTTTCTTT. Encoded protein: CASRGSNPEAFF.